The 12 T cell receptor beta chains presented below share a single source sample, sequenced in a study of T-cell reconstitution after alpha-beta-depleted transplantation in children. It was with unique molecular identifiers that the TCRbeta library was prepared. TCRdb fed the PCR reads into MiXCR, producing one record per CDR3 protein. This table has 600,000 to 700,000 distinct CDR3 sequences, 15% to 20% appearing once. Sample: PBMCs from the stem cell graft donor, taken from the stem cell graft. Receptor source: a human donor who donated a stem cell graft to a child with acute myeloid leukemia.

This clonotype came up many times. This chain joins TRBV5-6 and TRBJ2-1, with 8 bases identical to TRBD2. With V trimmed by 1 base and J by 4 bases, 4 bases remained unmatched. Per the germline V gene, CDR1 is SGHDT and CDR2 is YYEEEE. This CDR3 region has 15 residues. Written as DNA, the CDR3 is TGTGCCAGCAGCTTGAGCGCTAGCGGGTACAATGAGCAGTTCTTC. It translates to CASSLSASGYNEQFF.

This clonotype showed up just a few times. V usage is TRBV7-9 and J usage is TRBJ2-1, with TRBD2 matching 7 bases. The ends lost 8 bases at V and 4 bases at J; junction bases unmatched: 5. CDR1 SEHNR and CDR2 FQNEAQ come from the germline V gene (reference sequence). The CDR3 consists of 13 residues. The CDR3 DNA sequence: TGTGCCAGCGGGCTAGCGGAATACAATGAGCAGTTCTTC. Protein product: CASGLAEYNEQFF.

This clonotype was detected ten times or more. The CDR3 coding sequence is TGTGCCAGCAGTGACTCTGAGAACAATGAGCAGTTCTTC. Protein: CASSDSENNEQFF. The chain carries TRBV6-4 and TRBJ2-1; D call uncertain. In germline, CDR1 is MRHNA, CDR2 SNTAGT. The V end was cut by 0 bases, the J end by 5 bases, with 5 bases between. This CDR3 comprises 13 residues.

This clonotype was detected only a few times. This chain uses TRBV4-3 with TRBJ2-5, with 7 bases matching TRBD2. The junction had 6 bases not matched to a gene; V was cut back by 0 bases and J by 2 bases. Germline assignment: CDR1 LGHNA and CDR2 YSLEER. The CDR3 spans 16 residues. The CDR3 is CASSQDLGRVQETQYF. Here the CDR3 DNA reads TGCGCCAGCAGCCAAGATCTTGGGAGGGTACAAGAGACCCAGTACTTC.

This clonotype was seen repeatedly, ten times or more. CDR3 nucleotide sequence: TGTGCCACCAGTTCGGCCGGGGAGCTGTTTTTT. Translating it yields CATSSAGELFF. V gene TRBV24-1 combines with J gene TRBJ2-2; no definite D call. The germline V gene has CDR1 KGHDR and CDR2 SFDVKD. This CDR3 has 11 amino acids. The V and J ends lost 6 bases and 6 bases respectively, with 4 bases between them.

This chain connects TRBV12-3 or TRBV12-4 to TRBJ1-5; 9 bases agree with TRBD1. This CDR3 region has 14 residues. The V gene end was trimmed by 7 bases and the J gene end by 2 bases; junction bases not matched to a gene: 3. CDR3 bases: TGTGCCAGCACCCGGACAGGGGGCAATCAGCCCCAGCATTTT. It is translated as CASTRTGGNQPQHF.

This clonotype was detected ten times or more. V gene TRBV5-1 combines with J gene TRBJ2-2, with D tentatively TRBD1 (7 bases). CDR3 length: 13 residues. Germline CDR1 reads SGHRS; CDR2 reads YFSETQ. V was clipped by 7 bases and J by 8 bases, with 15 bases between them. The CDR3 region has the DNA TGCGCCAGCGCGGGACAGACAAGAGGGGAGCTGTTTTTT. Its protein product is CASAGQTRGELFF.

This clonotype was seen at least ten times. The chain couples TRBV20-1 to TRBJ2-7; 8 bases are a match to TRBD2. The CDR3 runs to 13 residues. Looked up from germline, CDR1 is DFQATT and CDR2 is SNEGSKA (reference sequence). V trimming: 7 bases; J trimming: 3 bases; junction bases outside the gene matches: 8. The CDR3 bases are TGCAGTGTCGAAGCGGGGGAGGTCTACGAGCAGTACGTC. As protein: CSVEAGEVYEQYV.

This clonotype was found many times. The rearrangement uses TRBV20-1 and TRBJ1-5; perhaps TRBD1 as D (6 bases). The CDR3 covers 13 residues. Germline values: CDR1 DFQATT, CDR2 SNEGSKA (reference sequence). The V gene lost 6 bases and the J gene lost 5 bases, with 14 bases spanning the gap. Here the CDR3 reads CSATQGGDQPQHF. DNA for the CDR3: TGCAGTGCCACACAGGGAGGCGATCAGCCCCAGCATTTT.

This clonotype has more than one count but fewer than ten. The chain carries TRBV29-1 and TRBJ2-3; TRBD1 matches at 9 bases. The CDR3 is made up of 11 amino acids. V gave up 6 bases and J gave up 6 bases; unmatched junction bases: 1. Germline assignment: CDR1 SQVTM and CDR2 ANQGSEA. CDR3 protein: CSVGTGDTQYF. The CDR3 DNA is TGCAGCGTCGGGACAGGGGATACGCAGTATTTT.

This clonotype has ten or more counts. This chain connects TRBV7-9 to TRBJ1-1, with D possibly TRBD1 on 5 matching bases. This CDR3 comprises 17 residues. Germline CDR1 and CDR2: SEHNR and FQNEAQ (reference sequence). Deletions cut 2 bases from V and 1 base from J, with 17 bases between. CDR3 sequence (DNA): TGTGCCAGCAGCTTACCACCGATCGGGACGGAGAACACTGAAGCTTTCTTT. Translated: CASSLPPIGTENTEAFF.

This clonotype was found a few times. The genes are TRBV5-6 and TRBJ2-1, with TRBD1 as a possible D gene (7 bases). Germline V gene sequence: CDR1 SGHDT, CDR2 YYEEEE. The CDR3 consists of 19 residues. V shed 3 bases and J shed 0 bases, with 22 bases lying between them. The CDR3 loop reads CASSSSAGQTSSSYNEQFF. CDR3 DNA: TGTGCCAGCAGCTCCTCGGCGGGACAGACATCCTCCTCCTACAATGAGCAGTTCTTC.